This TCR beta chain was identified during a study of T cells after posttransplantation cyclophosphamide. The method was immunoSEQ multiplex PCR; TCRdb's version includes in-frame clones alone and lacks a portion of them. The sample lists about 52,000 clones; 70% to 90% were seen once. The CDR3 runs to 15 residues. Germline loops: CDR1 SQVTM, CDR2 ANQGSEA. V was pared by 6 bases and J by 0 bases, with 10 bases of the junction left unmatched. This clonotype originated in a man under 40 with a blood cancer, CMV-positive, and with a related stem cell donor. The rearrangement links TRBV29-1 to TRBJ1-1; 7 nucleotides agree with TRBD1. Material: PBMCs. Here the CDR3 reads CSVLDRERVNTEAFF. CDR3 DNA: TGCAGCGTACTCGACAGGGAGCGGGTGAACACTGAAGCTTTCTTT.